The rows below give T cell receptor beta chains drawn from one sample of a study of blood T cell repertoires in COVID-19. The assay was immunoSEQ multiplex PCR, and TCRdb's table has in-frame clones only and misses some. Of 15,000 to 20,000 clones detected, approximately 90% appear once; the ten largest clones hold 49%. Specimen: peripheral blood. These receptors were collected from a human donor in a cohort sampled during active COVID-19. CDR3s leave out the opening cysteine and the closing phenylalanine or tryptophan.

j_gene,v_gene,len,CDR3aa
TRBJ1-1,TRBV6-5,13,ASSYSMTEGTEAF
TRBJ2-2,TRBV6-2/TRBV6-3,13,ASSYSHSGAGELF
TRBJ2-1,TRBV19,13,ASSRYSGGAGEQF
TRBJ2-1,TRBV10-3,12,ATSGADSGNEQF
TRBJ1-4,TRBV4-3,13,ASSHSGTGPEKLF
TRBJ1-4,TRBV7-9,12,ASSLGQGDEKLF
TRBJ1-1,TRBV12-5,10,ASGLPERQAF
TRBJ1-2,TRBV9,12,ASSRHTGTYGYT
TRBJ1-5,TRBV7-3,13,ASSGEGPGGEPQH
TRBJ2-4,TRBV13,12,ASSPRTTRNIQY